The next 15 T cell receptor beta chains were all read from a single sample in a study of T cells in Graves' hyperthyroidism and ophthalmopathy. Researchers took RNA transcripts and amplified the TCR beta CDR3 regions from them. Researchers ran a first-round RT-PCR on the TCR CDR3 using the HTBI primer set. Via MiXCR, TCRdb re-called the multiplex PCR reads, giving one row per CDR3 protein. The table has 530,000 or so distinct CDR3 sequences, 24% seen once. What was sequenced was blood. All receptors derive from a woman aged 30 to 39 with Graves' ophthalmopathy.

This clonotype was observed at least ten times. The CDR3 sequence: CAIDREMTYGYTF. The CDR3 nucleotides are TGTGCCATAGACAGGGAAATGACCTATGGCTACACCTTC. J is TRBJ1-2 and V is TRBV6-1; TRBD1 matches 7 bases. There are 13 residues in the CDR3. Germline V gene lookup returns CDR1 MNHNS and CDR2 SASEGT. V trimming: 10 bases; J trimming: 4 bases; junction bases outside the gene matches: 9.

This clonotype has a handful of counts. The chain couples TRBV20-1 to TRBJ2-2, with D perhaps matching TRBD1 (6 bases). From germline, CDR1 is DFQATT and CDR2 SNEGSKA (reference sequence). Trimming took 3 bases from V and 8 from J, leaving 10 bases between them. The CDR3 runs 12 residues. CDR3 residues: CSARGALGELFF. DNA for the CDR3: TGCAGTGCTAGGGGGGCCCTTGGGGAGCTGTTTTTT.

This clonotype was counted a single time. The V and J genes are TRBV27 and TRBJ1-1; TRBD1 agrees at 8 bases. This CDR3 has 13 residues. V trimming: 10 bases; J trimming: 0 bases; junction bases outside the gene matches: 4. Germline V CDR1 and CDR2: MNHEY, SMNVEV (reference sequence). Here the CDR3 reads CAIRDRLNTEAFF. CDR3 bases: TGTGCCATTCGGGACAGGTTGAACACTGAAGCTTTCTTT.

This clonotype has just a few counts. V is TRBV12-3 or TRBV12-4 and J is TRBJ2-7; possible D gene TRBD1, 6 bases. The CDR3 is 14 amino acids. The ends were cut back, 3 bases at V and 1 base at J, with 10 bases in the middle. CDR3 DNA sequence: TGTGCCAGCAGTTTGAGGGACATTTCCTACGAGCAGTACTTC. This sequence encodes CASSLRDISYEQYF.

This clonotype was recorded at least ten times. The chain has TRBV6-5 and TRBJ1-5; 7 bases line up with TRBD1. With V trimmed by 4 bases and J by 7 bases, 7 bases remained unmatched. This CDR3 is built from 14 residues. Germline V lookup: CDR1 MNHEY, CDR2 SVGAGI. CDR3 DNA: TGTGCCAGCAGTTCCCGACAGGGCAGACAGCCCCAGCATTTT. Its protein product is CASSSRQGRQPQHF.

This clonotype was counted many times. The V and J genes are TRBV28 and TRBJ1-5; D gene uncertain. V was cut by 4 bases and J by 6 bases, with 7 bases left in between. CDR1 is MDHEN and CDR2 is SYDVKM in the germline V gene. The CDR3 runs to 12 residues. The CDR3 sequence: CASSSNRQPQHF. CDR3 nucleotide sequence: TGTGCCAGCAGTTCAAATCGTCAGCCCCAGCATTTT.

The chain joins TRBV27 to TRBJ1-1; no clear D. The CDR3 has 16 amino acids. Trimming took off 1 base at V and 4 bases at J, with 16 bases between the two ends. Per germline, CDR1 MNHEY and CDR2 SMNVEV (reference sequence). CDR3 sequence: CASSLFPPPGSTEAFF. Here the CDR3 DNA reads TGTGCCAGCAGTTTATTTCCCCCCCCGGGGTCCACTGAAGCTTTCTTT.

This clonotype has a count of ten or more. The chain uses TRBV20-1 and TRBJ1-1; D may be TRBD1 (6 bases). CDR1 and CDR2 from the germline V gene are DFQATT and SNEGSKA (reference sequence). The CDR3 has 14 residues. V was cut by 2 bases and J by 3 bases, with 13 bases left in between. The CDR3 DNA reads as TGCAGTGCTAGAAAGCCGGGACAACACACTGAAGCTTTCTTT. This gives the protein CSARKPGQHTEAFF.

This chain uses TRBV7-3 with TRBJ2-5, with TRBD2 matching 10 bases. This CDR3 has 14 residues. Trimming removed 5 bases from V and 5 bases from J; junction bases left unmatched: 5. The V gene's germline CDR1 is SGHTA and CDR2 FQGTGA. The CDR3 DNA is TGTGCCAGCAGCAAAGCGGGGGGGCTTGAGACCCAGTACTTC. It translates to CASSKAGGLETQYF.

This clonotype was seen a few times. The V gene is TRBV15, the J gene TRBJ2-3; 7 bases are shared with TRBD1. The germline V gene has CDR1 LNHNV and CDR2 YYDKDF (reference sequence). The CDR3 runs 18 residues. Trimming cost V 0 bases and J 0 bases; bases outside gene matches: 9. CDR3 sequence: CATSRDYGQEWSTDTQYF. The CDR3, as DNA: TGTGCCACCAGCAGAGACTATGGACAGGAATGGAGCACAGATACGCAGTATTTT. Drawing the rest from reference TRBV15 and TRBJ2-3, the complete variable domain is DAMVIQNPRYQVTQFGKPVTLSCSQTLNHNVMYWYQQKSSQAPKLLFHYYDKDFNNEADTPDNFQSRRPNTSFCFLDIRSPGLGDTAMYLCATSRDYGQEWSTDTQYFGPGTRLTVL.

The chain has TRBV4-3 and TRBJ2-5, with 11 bases matching TRBD2. Germline CDR1 LGHNA, CDR2 YSLEER. The CDR3 is 17 residues long. V lost 0 bases, J lost 4 bases, and 7 bases stayed unmatched. The CDR3 DNA is TGCGCCAGCAGCCAAGATTATAGCGGGGGGGGGGCAGAGACCCAGTACTTC. Translation: CASSQDYSGGGAETQYF.

This clonotype was picked up many times. The chain employs TRBV12-3 or TRBV12-4 and TRBJ1-2, with 8 bases matching TRBD1. The CDR3 runs to 14 residues. The V gene end was trimmed by 6 bases and the J gene end by 4 bases; junction bases not matched to a gene: 7. CDR3 in DNA: TGTGCCAGCAGCCACACCGGGACAGGCTATGGCTACACCTTC. Protein sequence: CASSHTGTGYGYTF.

This clonotype was observed at least ten times. The chain combines TRBV12-3 or TRBV12-4 with TRBJ1-1; 7 bases line up with TRBD1. The CDR3 is made up of 14 amino acids. The ends lost 4 bases at V and 4 bases at J; junction bases unmatched: 6. CDR3 protein: CASSWGQSSTEAFF. CDR3 DNA sequence: TGTGCCAGCAGTTGGGGACAGAGTAGCACTGAAGCTTTCTTT.

Worth noting for this clonotype: The germline gene is not matched at one end of the junction; a read error may be the cause. This sequence joins TRBV11-1 and TRBJ2-1, with D possibly being TRBD1 or TRBD2 (6 bases each). Germline V gene lookup returns CDR1 SGHAT and CDR2 FQDESV (reference sequence). This CDR3 spans 11 amino acids. The CDR3: CASSLGGEQFF. The CDR3 DNA follows: TGTGCCAGCAGTTTAGGGGGGGAGCAGTTCTTC. Full variable domain (missing parts from reference TRBV11-1 and TRBJ2-1): EAEVAQSPRYKITEKSQAVAFWCDPISGHATLYWYRQILGQGPELLVQFQDESVVDDSQLPKDRFSAERLKGVDSTLKIQPAELGDSAMYLCASSLGGEQFFGPGTRLTVL.

V and J are TRBV5-1 and TRBJ1-2, with D maybe TRBD1 (5 bases). CDR3 length equals 13 residues. Looked up from germline, CDR1 is SGHRS and CDR2 is YFSETQ. V was pared by 4 bases and J by 0 bases, with 7 bases between. In DNA, the CDR3 is TGCGCCAGCAGCAGGGACCCTAACTATGGCTACACCTTC. This sequence encodes CASSRDPNYGYTF.